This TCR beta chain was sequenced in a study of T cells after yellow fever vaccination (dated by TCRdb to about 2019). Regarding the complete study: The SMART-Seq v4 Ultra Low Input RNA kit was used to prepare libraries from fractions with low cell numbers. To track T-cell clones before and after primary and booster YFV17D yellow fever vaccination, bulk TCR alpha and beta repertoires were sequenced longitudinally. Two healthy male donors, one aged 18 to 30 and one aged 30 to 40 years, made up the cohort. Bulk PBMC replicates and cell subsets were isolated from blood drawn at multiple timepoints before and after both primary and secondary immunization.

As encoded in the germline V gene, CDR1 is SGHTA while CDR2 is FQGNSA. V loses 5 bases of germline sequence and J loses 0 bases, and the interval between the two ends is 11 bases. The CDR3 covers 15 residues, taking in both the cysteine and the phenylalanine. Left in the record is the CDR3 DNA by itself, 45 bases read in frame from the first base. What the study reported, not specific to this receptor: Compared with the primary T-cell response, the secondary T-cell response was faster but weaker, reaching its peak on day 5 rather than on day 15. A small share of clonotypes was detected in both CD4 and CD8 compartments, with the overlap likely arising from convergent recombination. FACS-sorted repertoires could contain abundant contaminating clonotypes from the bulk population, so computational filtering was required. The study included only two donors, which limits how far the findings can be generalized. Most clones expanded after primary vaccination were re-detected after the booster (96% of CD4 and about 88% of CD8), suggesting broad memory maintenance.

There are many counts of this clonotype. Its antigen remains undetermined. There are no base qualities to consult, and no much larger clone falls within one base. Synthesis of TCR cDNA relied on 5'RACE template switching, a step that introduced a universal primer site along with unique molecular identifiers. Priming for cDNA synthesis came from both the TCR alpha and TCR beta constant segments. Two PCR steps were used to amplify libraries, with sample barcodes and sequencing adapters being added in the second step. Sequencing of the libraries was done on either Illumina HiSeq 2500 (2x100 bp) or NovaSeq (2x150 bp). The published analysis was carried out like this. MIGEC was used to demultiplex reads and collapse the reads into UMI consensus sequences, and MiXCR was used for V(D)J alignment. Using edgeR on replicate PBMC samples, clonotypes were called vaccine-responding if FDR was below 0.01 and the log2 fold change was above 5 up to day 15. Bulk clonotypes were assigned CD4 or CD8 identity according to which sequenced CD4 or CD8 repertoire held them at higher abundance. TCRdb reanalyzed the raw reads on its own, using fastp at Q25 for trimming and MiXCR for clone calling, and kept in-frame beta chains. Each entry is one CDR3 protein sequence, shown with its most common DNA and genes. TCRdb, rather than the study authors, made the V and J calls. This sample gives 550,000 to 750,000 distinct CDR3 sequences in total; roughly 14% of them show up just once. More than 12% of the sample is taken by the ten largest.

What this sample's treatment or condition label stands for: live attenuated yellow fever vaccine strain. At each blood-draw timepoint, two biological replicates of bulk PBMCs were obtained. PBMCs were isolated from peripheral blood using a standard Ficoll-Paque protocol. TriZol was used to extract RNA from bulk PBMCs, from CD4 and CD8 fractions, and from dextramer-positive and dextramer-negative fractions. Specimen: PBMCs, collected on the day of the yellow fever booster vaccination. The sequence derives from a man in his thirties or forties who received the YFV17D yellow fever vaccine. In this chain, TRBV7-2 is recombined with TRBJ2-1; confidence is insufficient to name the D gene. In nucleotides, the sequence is TGTGCCAGCAGCCCCACCGCGAGCTCCTACAATGAGCAGTTCTTC. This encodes CASSPTASSYNEQFF. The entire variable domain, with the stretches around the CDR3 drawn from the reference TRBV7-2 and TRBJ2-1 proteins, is GAGVSQSPSNKVTEKGKDVELRCDPISGHTALYWYRQSLGQGLEFLIYFQGNSAPDKSGLPSDRFSAERTGGSVSTLTIQRTQQEDSAVYLCASSPTASSYNEQFFGPGTRLTVL.